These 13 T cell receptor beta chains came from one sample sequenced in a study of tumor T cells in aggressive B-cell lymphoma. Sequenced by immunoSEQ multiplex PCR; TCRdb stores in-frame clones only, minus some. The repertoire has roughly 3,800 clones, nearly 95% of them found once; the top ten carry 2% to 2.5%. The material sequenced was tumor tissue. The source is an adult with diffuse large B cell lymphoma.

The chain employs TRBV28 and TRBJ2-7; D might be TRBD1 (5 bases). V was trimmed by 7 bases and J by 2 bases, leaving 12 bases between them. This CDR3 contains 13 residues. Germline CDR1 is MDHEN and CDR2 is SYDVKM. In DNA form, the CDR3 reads TGTGCCAGCACCCGGACACCTACCTACGAGCAGTACTTC. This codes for CASTRTPTYEQYF.

For the CDR3, the DNA is TGTGCCAGCAGTTACTCTTCGGGAGAAGGTGAGCAGTTCTTC. This sequence encodes CASSYSSGEGEQFF. The chain couples TRBV6-6 to TRBJ2-1; D may be TRBD2 (6 bases). Trimming shortened V by 0 bases and J by 9 bases, and 12 bases separated the two germline ends. Per the germline V gene, CDR1 is MNHNY and CDR2 is SVGAGI (reference sequence). The CDR3 sequence is 14 residues long.

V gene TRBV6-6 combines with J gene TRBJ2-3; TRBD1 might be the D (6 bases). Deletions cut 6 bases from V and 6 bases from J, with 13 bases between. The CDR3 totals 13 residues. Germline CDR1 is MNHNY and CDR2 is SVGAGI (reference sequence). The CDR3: CASRQGLWDTQYF. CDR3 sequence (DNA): TGTGCCAGCAGGCAGGGGCTTTGGGATACGCAGTATTTT.

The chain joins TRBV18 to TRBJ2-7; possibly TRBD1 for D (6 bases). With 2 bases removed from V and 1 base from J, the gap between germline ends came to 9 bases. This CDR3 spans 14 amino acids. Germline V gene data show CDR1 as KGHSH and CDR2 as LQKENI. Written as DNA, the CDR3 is TGTGCCAGCTCACCATACACAGGGTCCTACGAGCAGTACTTC. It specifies CASSPYTGSYEQYF.

The CDR3, as DNA: TGTGCCTGGAGTCCAGGACAGGGGAGAGATACGCAGTATTTT. It translates to CAWSPGQGRDTQYF. The chain uses TRBV30 and TRBJ2-3, with 9 positions matching TRBD1. Germline V gene lookup returns CDR1 GTSNPN and CDR2 SVGIG (reference sequence). This CDR3 spans 14 amino acids. J gave up 5 bases and V 2 bases, and 5 bases lay outside the gene matches.

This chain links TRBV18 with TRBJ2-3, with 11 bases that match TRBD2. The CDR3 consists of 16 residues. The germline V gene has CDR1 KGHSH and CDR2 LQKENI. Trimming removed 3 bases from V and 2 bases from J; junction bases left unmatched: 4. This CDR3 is CASSPPGLAATDTQYF. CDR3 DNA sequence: TGTGCCAGCTCACCGCCGGGACTAGCGGCCACAGATACGCAGTATTTT.

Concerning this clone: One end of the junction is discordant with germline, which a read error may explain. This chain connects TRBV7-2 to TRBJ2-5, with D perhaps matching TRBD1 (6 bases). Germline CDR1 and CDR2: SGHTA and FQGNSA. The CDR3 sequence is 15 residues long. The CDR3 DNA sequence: TGTGCCAGCAGCAAGTCCGGGACACGCCAAGAGACCCAATACTTC. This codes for CASSKSGTRQETQYF.

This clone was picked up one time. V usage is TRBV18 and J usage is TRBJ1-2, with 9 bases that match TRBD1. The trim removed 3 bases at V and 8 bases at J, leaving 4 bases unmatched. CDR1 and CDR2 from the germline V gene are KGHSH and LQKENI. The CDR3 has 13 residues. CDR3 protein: CASSPRDRVGYTF. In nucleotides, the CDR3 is TGTGCCAGCTCACCCCGGGACAGGGTCGGCTACACCTTC.

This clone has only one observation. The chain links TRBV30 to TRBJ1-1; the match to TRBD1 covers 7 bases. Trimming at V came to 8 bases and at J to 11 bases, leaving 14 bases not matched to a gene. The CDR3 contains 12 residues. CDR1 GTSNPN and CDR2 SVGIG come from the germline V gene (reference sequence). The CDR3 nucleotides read TGTGCCGCCAAACAGGGGAGGAGGGATGCTTTCTTT. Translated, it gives CAAKQGRRDAFF.

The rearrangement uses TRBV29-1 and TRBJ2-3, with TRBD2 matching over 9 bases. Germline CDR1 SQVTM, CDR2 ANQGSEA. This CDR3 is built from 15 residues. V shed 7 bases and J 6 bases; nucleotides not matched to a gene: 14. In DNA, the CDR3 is TGCAGCGCCCAAACCGGCGGGAGGGCCGGGGATACGCAGTATTTT. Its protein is CSAQTGGRAGDTQYF.

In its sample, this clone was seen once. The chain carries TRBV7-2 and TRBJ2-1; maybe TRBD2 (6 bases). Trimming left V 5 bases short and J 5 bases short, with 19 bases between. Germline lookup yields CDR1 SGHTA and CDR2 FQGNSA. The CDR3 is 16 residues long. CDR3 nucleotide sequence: TGTGCCAGCAGCACCCTGGGGGGTTTTGGGAACAATGAGCAGTTCTTC. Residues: CASSTLGGFGNNEQFF.

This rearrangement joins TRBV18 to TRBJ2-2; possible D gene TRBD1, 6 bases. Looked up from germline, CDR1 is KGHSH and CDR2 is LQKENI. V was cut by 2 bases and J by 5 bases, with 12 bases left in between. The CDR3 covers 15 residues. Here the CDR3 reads CASSPGGRGTGELFF. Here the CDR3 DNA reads TGTGCCAGCTCACCAGGGGGCCGAGGAACCGGGGAGCTGTTTTTT.

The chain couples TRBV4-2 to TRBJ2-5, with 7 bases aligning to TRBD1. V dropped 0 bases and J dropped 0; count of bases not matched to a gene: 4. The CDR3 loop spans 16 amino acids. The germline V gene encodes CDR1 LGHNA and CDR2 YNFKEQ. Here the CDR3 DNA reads TGTGCCAGCAGCCAAGAAAAAGGGGGCGACCAAGAGACCCAGTACTTC. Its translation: CASSQEKGGDQETQYF.